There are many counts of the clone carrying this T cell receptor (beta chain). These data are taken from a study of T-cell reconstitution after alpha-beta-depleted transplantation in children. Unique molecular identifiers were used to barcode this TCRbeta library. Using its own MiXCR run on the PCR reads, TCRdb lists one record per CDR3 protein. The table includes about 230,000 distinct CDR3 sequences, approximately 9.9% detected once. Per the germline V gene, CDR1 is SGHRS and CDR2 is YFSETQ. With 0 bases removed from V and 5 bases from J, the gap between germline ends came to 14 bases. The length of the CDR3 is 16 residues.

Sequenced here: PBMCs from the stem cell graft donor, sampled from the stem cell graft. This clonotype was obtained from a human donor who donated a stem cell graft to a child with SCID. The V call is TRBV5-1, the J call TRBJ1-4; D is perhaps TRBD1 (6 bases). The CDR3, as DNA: TGCGCCAGCAGCTTGGCCAAAGGGGGACCAAATGAAAAACTGTTTTTT. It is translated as CASSLAKGGPNEKLFF.